Listed below are T cell receptor beta chains from one sample, sequenced in a study of OX40 agonist ivuxolimab in advanced cancers. TCRdb's table, derived via immunoSEQ multiplex PCR, lists solely in-frame clones and lacks some. Of 85,000 to 100,000 clones in the sample, 85% were seen once. Here the sequenced sample was CD4+ or CD8+ T cells sorted from blood, taken in a trial of the OX40 agonist ivuxolimab. Receptor source: an adult with an advanced solid tumor such as melanoma, head and neck, liver or kidney cancer. CDR3s leave out the opening cysteine and the closing phenylalanine or tryptophan. A D gene is named only where the DNA matches it firmly.

>TRBV6-1|NA|TRBJ1-2|12
ASSEERRYYGYT
>TRBV9|NA|TRBJ1-1|14
ASSVGWGVMNTEAF
>TRBV19|NA|TRBJ1-1|12
ASSISTGSPEAF
>TRBV28|NA|TRBJ2-5|9
ASSQVETQY
>TRBV5-4|NA|TRBJ2-3|15
ASSLPSAGLLTDTQY
>TRBV30|NA|TRBJ2-7|11
AWSADRAYEQY
>TRBV4-3|TRBD1|TRBJ2-7|13
ASSQDDYRGREQY
>TRBV5-6|TRBD2|TRBJ2-1|13
ASSWGLDSYNEQF
>TRBV5-4|NA|TRBJ2-2|14
ASSPRVPGGTGELF
>TRBV9|NA|TRBJ1-2|10
ASSVVSGGYT
>TRBV7-9|NA|TRBJ2-7|13
ASSSWGRATDEQY
>TRBV6-1|TRBD1|TRBJ1-2|13
ASRATGVRDYGYT
>TRBV19|NA|TRBJ2-3|13
ASSIGQTSTDTQY
>TRBV9|NA|TRBJ1-5|13
ASSVDLRGNQPQH
>TRBV9|NA|TRBJ2-2|11
ASSVERTGELF
>TRBV7-2|NA|TRBJ1-5|14
ASSQHHRDNNQPQH
>TRBV29-1|NA|TRBJ2-3|11
SVTPTSADTQY
>TRBV7-6|NA|TRBJ2-2|13
ASSLQGRNTGELF
>TRBV10-2|TRBD2|TRBJ2-6|13
ASTLGGTGANVLT
>TRBV4-2|TRBD1|TRBJ1-5|13
ASSHQGEGNQPQH
>TRBV5-1|TRBD2|TRBJ2-3|15
ASSLATSGGALDTQY
>TRBV7-8|TRBD1|TRBJ1-1|14
ASSLVTGGRGTEAF
>TRBV7-9|TRBD2|TRBJ2-7|13
ASEKGIAGGSEQY